The clone carrying this T cell receptor (beta chain) was recorded a few times. Antigen: not known. The PCR used 60 Vbeta and 13 Jbeta primers. How the authors handled the data: In a later analysis, the count reached tens of millions of unique TCR beta chains, with 8.5 million to 14 million shared. TCRdb's copy holds only in-frame clones and misses some; the assay was immunoSEQ multiplex PCR. V, J and clone size reflect that table, while D and trimming were determined from the DNA. The sample yields some 130,000 clones, 79% seen once. This sample was taken from a study of cytomegalovirus exposure and HLA in healthy donors. General study findings and limits: TCR beta V- and J-gene trimming, according to a later analysis, was linked to a missense DCLRE1C variant. High specificity and sensitivity for cytomegalovirus status were reported for the classifier.

J lost 4 bases, V lost 5 bases, and 9 bases had no gene match. This CDR3 spans 16 amino acids. The germline gives CDR1 SGHTA, CDR2 FQGNSA. V is TRBV7-2 and J is TRBJ2-1, with 9 bases lining up with TRBD2. What was sequenced was PBMCs. This receptor was obtained from a man aged 40-50 years in good health and CMV-seropositive. The CDR3 nucleotides read TGTGCCAGCAGCCTTACCCGACTAGCGGTGTACAATGAGCAGTTCTTC. This gives the protein CASSLTRLAVYNEQFF.